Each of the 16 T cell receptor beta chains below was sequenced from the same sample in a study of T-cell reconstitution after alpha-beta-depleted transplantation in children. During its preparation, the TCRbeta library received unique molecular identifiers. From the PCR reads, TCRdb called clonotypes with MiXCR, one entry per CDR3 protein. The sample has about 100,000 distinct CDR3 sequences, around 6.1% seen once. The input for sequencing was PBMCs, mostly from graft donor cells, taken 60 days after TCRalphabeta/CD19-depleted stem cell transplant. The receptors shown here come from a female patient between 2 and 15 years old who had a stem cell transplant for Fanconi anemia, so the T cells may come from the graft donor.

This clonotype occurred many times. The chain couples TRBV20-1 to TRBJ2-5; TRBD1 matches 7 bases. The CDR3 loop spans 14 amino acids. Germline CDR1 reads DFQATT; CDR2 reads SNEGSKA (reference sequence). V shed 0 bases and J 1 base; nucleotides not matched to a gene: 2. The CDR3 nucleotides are TGCAGTGCTAGAGAGGGACAGACCCAAGAGACCCAGTACTTC. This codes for CSAREGQTQETQYF.

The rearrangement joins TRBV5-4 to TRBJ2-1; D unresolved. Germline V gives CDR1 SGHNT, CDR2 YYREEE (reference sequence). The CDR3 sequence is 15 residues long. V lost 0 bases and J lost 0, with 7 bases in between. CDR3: CASSLGILSYNEQFF. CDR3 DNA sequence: TGTGCCAGCAGCTTGGGAATTCTCTCCTACAATGAGCAGTTCTTC.

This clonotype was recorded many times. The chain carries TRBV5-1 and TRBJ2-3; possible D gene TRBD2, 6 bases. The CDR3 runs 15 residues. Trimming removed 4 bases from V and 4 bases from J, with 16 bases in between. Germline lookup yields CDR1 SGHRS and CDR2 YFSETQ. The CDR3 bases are TGCGCCAGCAGCGCGACTAGGAGTTCTGCAGATACGCAGTATTTT. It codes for CASSATRSSADTQYF. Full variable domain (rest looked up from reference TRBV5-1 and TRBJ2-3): KAGVTQTPRYLIKTRGQQVTLSCSPISGHRSVSWYQQTPGQGLQFLFEYFSETQRNKGNFPGRFSGRQFSNSRSEMNVSTLELGDSALYLCASSATRSSADTQYFGPGTRLTVL.

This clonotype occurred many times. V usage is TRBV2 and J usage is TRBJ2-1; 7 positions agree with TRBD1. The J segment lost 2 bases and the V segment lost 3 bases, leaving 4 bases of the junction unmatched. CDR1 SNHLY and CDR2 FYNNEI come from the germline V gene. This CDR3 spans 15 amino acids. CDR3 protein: CASSDGQVTYNEQFF. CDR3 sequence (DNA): TGTGCCAGCAGTGATGGACAGGTCACCTACAATGAGCAGTTCTTC.

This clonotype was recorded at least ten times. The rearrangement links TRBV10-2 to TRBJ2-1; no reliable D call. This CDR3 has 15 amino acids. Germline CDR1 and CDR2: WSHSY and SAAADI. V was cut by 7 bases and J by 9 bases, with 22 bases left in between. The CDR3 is CASTENLIGTAEQFF. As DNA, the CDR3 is TGCGCCAGCACAGAAAATCTCATAGGAACGGCTGAGCAGTTCTTC.

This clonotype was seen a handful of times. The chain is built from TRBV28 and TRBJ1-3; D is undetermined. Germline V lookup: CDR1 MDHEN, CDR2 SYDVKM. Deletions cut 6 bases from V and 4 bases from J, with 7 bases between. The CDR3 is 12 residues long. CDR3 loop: CASSGVGNTIYF. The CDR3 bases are TGTGCCAGCAGCGGGGTCGGAAACACCATATATTTT.

DNA of the CDR3: TGCGCCAGCAGCTTGGGGACTAGCGGCGATGAGCAGTTCTTC. It specifies CASSLGTSGDEQFF. The rearrangement joins TRBV5-1 to TRBJ2-1; 10 bases are shared with TRBD2. The CDR3 has 14 amino acids. Germline V gene data show CDR1 as SGHRS and CDR2 as YFSETQ. With 0 bases clipped from V and 8 bases from J, the junction kept 2 bases outside the gene matches.

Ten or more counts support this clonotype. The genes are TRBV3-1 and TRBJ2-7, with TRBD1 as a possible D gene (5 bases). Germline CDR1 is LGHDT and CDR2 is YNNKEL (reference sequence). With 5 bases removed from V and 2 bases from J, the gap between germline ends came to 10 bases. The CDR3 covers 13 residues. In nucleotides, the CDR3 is TGTGCCAGCAGCGACTTGACAGCCTACGAGCAGTACTTC. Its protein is CASSDLTAYEQYF.

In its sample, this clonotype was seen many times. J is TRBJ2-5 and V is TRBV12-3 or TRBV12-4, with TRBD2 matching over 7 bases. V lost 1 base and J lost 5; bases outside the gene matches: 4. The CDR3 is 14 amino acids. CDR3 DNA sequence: TGTGCCAGCAGTTTAGTGGGAGGGCGGGAGACCCAGTACTTC. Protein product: CASSLVGGRETQYF.

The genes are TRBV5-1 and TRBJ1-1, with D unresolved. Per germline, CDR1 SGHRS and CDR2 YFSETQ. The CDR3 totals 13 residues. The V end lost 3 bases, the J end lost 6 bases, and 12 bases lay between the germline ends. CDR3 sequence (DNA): TGCGCCAGCAGCTGGCAGATGGGCGCTGAAGCTTTCTTT. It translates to CASSWQMGAEAFF.

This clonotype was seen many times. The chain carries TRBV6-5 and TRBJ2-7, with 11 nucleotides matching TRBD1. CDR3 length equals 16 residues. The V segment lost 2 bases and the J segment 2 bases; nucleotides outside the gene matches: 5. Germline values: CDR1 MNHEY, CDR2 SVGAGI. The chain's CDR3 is CASSYEWGQGAYEQYF. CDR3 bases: TGTGCCAGCAGTTACGAGTGGGGACAGGGGGCCTACGAGCAGTACTTC.

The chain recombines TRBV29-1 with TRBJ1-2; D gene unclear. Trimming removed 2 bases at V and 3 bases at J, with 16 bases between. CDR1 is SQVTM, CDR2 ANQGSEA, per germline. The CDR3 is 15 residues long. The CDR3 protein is CSVERQPSRDYGYTF. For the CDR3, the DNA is TGCAGCGTTGAAAGGCAGCCCAGTAGGGACTATGGCTACACCTTC.

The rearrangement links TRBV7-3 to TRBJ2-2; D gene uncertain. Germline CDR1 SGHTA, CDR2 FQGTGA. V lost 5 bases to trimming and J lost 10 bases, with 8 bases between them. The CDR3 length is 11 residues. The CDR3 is CASSPNEELFF. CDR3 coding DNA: TGTGCCAGCAGCCCCAACGAGGAGCTGTTTTTT.

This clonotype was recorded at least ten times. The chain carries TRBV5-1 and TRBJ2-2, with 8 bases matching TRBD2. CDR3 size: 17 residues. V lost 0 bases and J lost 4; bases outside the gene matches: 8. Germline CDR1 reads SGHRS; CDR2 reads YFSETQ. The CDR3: CASSLEAGVPGTGELFF. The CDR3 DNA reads TGCGCCAGCAGCTTGGAAGCGGGAGTACCCGGCACCGGGGAGCTGTTTTTT.

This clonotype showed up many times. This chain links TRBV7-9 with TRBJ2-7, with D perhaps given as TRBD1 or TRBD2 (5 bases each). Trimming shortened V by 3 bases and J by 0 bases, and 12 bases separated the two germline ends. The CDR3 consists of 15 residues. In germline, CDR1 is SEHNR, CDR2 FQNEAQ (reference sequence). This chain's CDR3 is CASSLSGTLSYEQYF. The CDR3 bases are TGTGCCAGCAGCTTGTCCGGGACCCTCTCCTACGAGCAGTACTTC.

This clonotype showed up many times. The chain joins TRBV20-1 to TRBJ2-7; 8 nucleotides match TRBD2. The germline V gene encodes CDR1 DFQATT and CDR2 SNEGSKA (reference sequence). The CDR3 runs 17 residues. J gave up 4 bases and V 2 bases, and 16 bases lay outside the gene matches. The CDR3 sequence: CSARRLAGFPMGYEQYF. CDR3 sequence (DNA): TGCAGTGCTAGACGGCTAGCGGGCTTCCCGATGGGTTACGAGCAGTACTTC.